This entry lists 24 T cell receptor beta chains sequenced from one sample in a study of T cells expressing NK-cell markers (TCRdb year 2020). The receptor library was made with 5' RACE. Sequencing instrument: Illumina HiSeq 2000. One entry per CDR3 protein sequence results from the TCRdb reprocessing of the reads, with DNA left out. The table held for this sample gives about 550,000 distinct CDR3 sequences. Roughly 3.6% of the sample rests with the top ten. Sequencing was carried out using blood T cells: a sorted CD56 or NKG2C T cell subset, CD4+ or CD8+ T cells, or bulk PBMC T cells (not recorded which). Receptors originate from a man between 18 and 29 years old in good health. Donor details come from another sample of the same person, matched by shared clones.

The V and J genes are TRBV6-4 and TRBJ2-6; TCRdb lists TRBD2, though no DNA is available to test this call. CDR1 and CDR2 (germline): MRHNA, SNTAGT. There are 17 residues in the CDR3. The CDR3 loop reads CASSPRDGPSGANVLTF.

The rearrangement links TRBV18 to TRBJ2-2; TCRdb lists TRBD1, though no DNA is available to test this call. Germline CDR1 is KGHSH and CDR2 is LQKENI. CDR3 length equals 16 residues. The CDR3 region is CASSPYAPLNTGELFF.

This rearrangement joins TRBV6-2 or TRBV6-3 to TRBJ2-7; there is no DNA to check the TCRdb D call of TRBD1. Germline V lookup: CDR1 MNHEY, CDR2 SVGEGT. This CDR3 region has 13 residues. The CDR3 is CASKSGTTYEQYF.

The chain carries TRBV4-1 and TRBJ2-2; as DNA is missing, the TRBD2 call by TCRdb cannot be tested. This CDR3 comprises 15 residues. Germline CDR1 and CDR2: MGHRA and YSYEKL. CDR3 protein: CASSHPGLNTGELFF.

The chain employs TRBV20-1 and TRBJ2-1; TCRdb proposes TRBD1, but this gene call is untestable without DNA. The CDR3 is 16 residues long. CDR1 is DFQATT, CDR2 SNEGSKA, per germline (reference sequence). CDR3 residues: CSARGMGRGDYNEQFF.

V usage is TRBV7-8 and J usage is TRBJ1-6; TCRdb designates TRBD1, a call that cannot be tested without DNA. Germline lookup yields CDR1 SGHVS and CDR2 FQNEAQ. The CDR3 has 17 amino acids. The CDR3 region is CASSTSATGVLNSPLHF. Complete variable domain (other parts from reference TRBV7-8 and TRBJ1-6): GAGVSQSPRYKVAKRGQDVALRCDPISGHVSLFWYQQALGQGPEFLTYFQNEAQLDKSGLPSDRFFAERPEGSVSTLKIQRTQQEDSAVYLCASSTSATGVLNSPLHFGNGTRLTVT.

This chain joins TRBV30 and TRBJ2-7; TCRdb's D call, TRBD1, is unchecked because there is no DNA. The CDR3 is 14 amino acids. Per the germline V gene, CDR1 is GTSNPN and CDR2 is SVGIG (reference sequence). The CDR3 reads CAWVPGTGVYEQYF.

The chain couples TRBV20-1 to TRBJ2-5; TCRdb's D call of TRBD2 is untestable without DNA. The CDR3 is made up of 15 amino acids. Germline V CDR1 and CDR2: DFQATT, SNEGSKA (reference sequence). This chain's CDR3 is CSAHSGTSGEETQYF.

The chain joins TRBV7-9 to TRBJ2-3; TCRdb names TRBD1, which stays unverified in the absence of DNA. The CDR3 totals 16 residues. Germline V lookup: CDR1 SEHNR, CDR2 FQNEAQ (reference sequence). The chain's CDR3 is CASSLLTLTRSDTQYF.

The CDR3 loop is CSARPSGSADTQYF. V is TRBV20-1 and J is TRBJ2-3; TCRdb gives TRBD2 as the D gene, but with no DNA this cannot be confirmed. In germline, CDR1 is DFQATT, CDR2 SNEGSKA (reference sequence). The CDR3 spans 14 residues.

This chain connects TRBV6-1 to TRBJ2-5; absent DNA, TCRdb's TRBD2 call cannot be checked. This CDR3 spans 16 amino acids. Germline-derived CDR1 and CDR2 are MNHNS and SASEGT. The CDR3 is CASSRGGTTSAETQYF.

The rearrangement uses TRBV29-1 and TRBJ1-2; there is no DNA to check the TCRdb D call of TRBD1. The CDR3 consists of 12 residues. Germline V CDR1 and CDR2: SQVTM, ANQGSEA. CDR3 residues: CSGDLGAESYTF.

The chain is built from TRBV20-1 and TRBJ2-7; the D gene TCRdb calls, TRBD1, cannot be checked with no DNA. Germline CDR1 reads DFQATT; CDR2 reads SNEGSKA (reference sequence). The CDR3 covers 15 residues. CDR3 sequence reads: CSARDWAGSTYEQYF.

The gene calls are TRBV29-1 and TRBJ2-7; with no DNA, the TCRdb D assignment of TRBD2 cannot be verified. This CDR3 contains 13 residues. The germline gives CDR1 SQVTM, CDR2 ANQGSEA. CDR3 region: CSVETGAGNEQYF.

This rearrangement joins TRBV10-3 to TRBJ2-7; checking the TCRdb D call of TRBD2 is not possible without DNA. CDR3 size: 14 residues. Germline-derived CDR1 and CDR2 are ENHRY and SYGVKD. The CDR3 sequence is CAISPTSGSDEQYF.

The chain couples TRBV3-1 to TRBJ1-1; TCRdb indicates TRBD1, and absent DNA this call remains unverified. The CDR3 contains 15 residues. Per the germline V gene, CDR1 is LGHDT and CDR2 is YNNKEL (reference sequence). The CDR3 sequence: CASSQEGQMNTEAFF.

The chain has TRBV4-2 and TRBJ2-1; TCRdb gives TRBD2 as the D gene, but with no DNA this cannot be confirmed. Germline V lookup: CDR1 LGHNA, CDR2 YNFKEQ. CDR3 length: 18 residues. The CDR3 loop is CASSLGGLAGGFYNEQFF.

The CDR3 protein is CASRDRGPSGNTIYF. The chain carries TRBV28 and TRBJ1-3; there is no DNA to check the TCRdb D call of TRBD1. This CDR3 is 15 amino acids long. Germline-derived CDR1 and CDR2 are MDHEN and SYDVKM.

The chain links TRBV7-9 to TRBJ2-1; TCRdb picks TRBD1, but there is no DNA to check that call. This CDR3 has 18 amino acids. Germline loops: CDR1 SEHNR, CDR2 FQNEAQ (reference sequence). CDR3 amino acids: CASSLFPGREGSYNEQFF.

The rearrangement links TRBV29-1 to TRBJ2-7; TCRdb's D call of TRBD1 is untestable without DNA. This CDR3 is 11 amino acids long. Germline V CDR1 and CDR2: SQVTM, ANQGSEA. The CDR3 loop reads CSGQNRGVQYF.

The chain employs TRBV2 and TRBJ2-3; TCRdb reports TRBD1, a call that lacks DNA to check it against. This CDR3 contains 14 residues. Germline CDR1 SNHLY, CDR2 FYNNEI. The CDR3 sequence is CARTGAGSTDTQYF. The whole variable domain, remainder taken from reference TRBV2 and TRBJ2-3, is EPEVTQTPSHQVTQMGQEVILRCVPISNHLYFYWYRQILGQKVEFLVSFYNNEISEKSEIFDDQFSVERPDGSNFTLKIRSTKLEDSAMYFCARTGAGSTDTQYFGPGTRLTVL.

This CDR3 reads CASSLVEGVQETQYF. The V gene is TRBV7-2, the J gene TRBJ2-5; TCRdb calls TRBD2, which cannot be checked without DNA. The germline gives CDR1 SGHTA, CDR2 FQGNSA. The CDR3 spans 15 residues.

This rearrangement joins TRBV12-3 or TRBV12-4 to TRBJ2-3; no DNA is available, so the TRBD1 call from TCRdb remains unchecked. The CDR3 is made up of 15 amino acids. CDR3 in amino acids: CASSPPRRITDTQYF.

The chain uses TRBV5-1 and TRBJ2-3; TCRdb's D call of TRBD2 is untestable without DNA. Germline values: CDR1 SGHRS, CDR2 YFSETQ. The CDR3 runs 16 residues. The CDR3 here is CASSGQQGEVTDTQYF.